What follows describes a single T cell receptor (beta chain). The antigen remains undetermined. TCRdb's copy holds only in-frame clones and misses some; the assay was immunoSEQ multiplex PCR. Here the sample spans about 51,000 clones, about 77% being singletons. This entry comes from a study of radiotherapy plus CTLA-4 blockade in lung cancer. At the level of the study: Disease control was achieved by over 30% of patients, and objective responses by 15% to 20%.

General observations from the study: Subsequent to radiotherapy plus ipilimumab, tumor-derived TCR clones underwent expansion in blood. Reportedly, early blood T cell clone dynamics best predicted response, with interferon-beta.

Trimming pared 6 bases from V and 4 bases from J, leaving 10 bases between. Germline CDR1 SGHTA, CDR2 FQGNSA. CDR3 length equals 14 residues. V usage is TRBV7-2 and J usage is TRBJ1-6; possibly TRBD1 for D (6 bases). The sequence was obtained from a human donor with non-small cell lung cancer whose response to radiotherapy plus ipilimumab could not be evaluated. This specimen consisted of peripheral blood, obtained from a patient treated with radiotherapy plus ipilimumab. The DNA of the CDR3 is TGTGCCAGCAGTCCGGGACAATATAATTCACCCCTCCACTTT. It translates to CASSPGQYNSPLHF.